This T cell receptor (beta chain) was obtained from a study of T-cell memory formation after mild COVID-19. MiXCR, run by TCRdb on the 5' RACE reads, gives a single entry per CDR3 protein. This sample carries about 82,000 distinct CDR3 sequences, about an eighth of them seen once, and the ten largest clones take approximately 26%. The CDR3 runs 16 residues. Germline CDR1 and CDR2: MNHEY and SMNVEV (reference sequence). J gave up 5 bases and V 4 bases, and 11 bases lay outside the gene matches. This clonotype was sampled from an adult woman who had mild COVID-19 (a few samples of this study predate the infection). Cell type and time point are not known. The V and J genes are TRBV27 and TRBJ2-1; 7 positions match TRBD2. The sample comprised PBMCs or a T cell subset sorted from them (not recorded which). In nucleotides, the CDR3 is TGTGCCAGCAGTTCTATACGAGCGGGGTTTCACAATGAGCAGTTCTTC. Translating it yields CASSSIRAGFHNEQFF.